This TCR beta chain emerged from a study of T cell clonality in common variable immunodeficiency. The germline V gene has CDR1 SNHLY and CDR2 FYNNEI. The CDR3 sequence is 10 residues long. This table comes from immunoSEQ multiplex PCR, and its TCRdb copy is limited to in-frame clones, with some not included. Singletons are absent from the sample, which has tens of thousands of clones. Study-level points and caveats: Common variable immunodeficiency TCR beta sequences reportedly had fewer deletions and N-nucleotide insertions. Compared with healthy controls, CVID subjects showed increased TCRbeta clonality, mostly in about a third.

Comment on this clone: Its antigen is not known. The read ends 3 residues before the CDR3 terminus; that terminus is restored from the germline J gene. Other DNA sequences of this sample code for an identical CDR3.

The sequence was obtained from a person aged 18 to 70 in good health. The chain recombines TRBV2 with TRBJ1-3; no clear D gene. Input material: peripheral blood mononuclear cells. The sequenced part of the CDR3 DNA is TGTGCCAGCCGGGGTTTCACG. Residues: CASRGFT. The CDR3 as a whole reads CASRGFTIYF. Full variable domain (rest looked up from reference TRBV2 and TRBJ1-3): EPEVTQTPSHQVTQMGQEVILRCVPISNHLYFYWYRQILGQKVEFLVSFYNNEISEKSEIFDDQFSVERPDGSNFTLKIRSTKLEDSAMYFCASRGFTIYFGEGSWLTVV.